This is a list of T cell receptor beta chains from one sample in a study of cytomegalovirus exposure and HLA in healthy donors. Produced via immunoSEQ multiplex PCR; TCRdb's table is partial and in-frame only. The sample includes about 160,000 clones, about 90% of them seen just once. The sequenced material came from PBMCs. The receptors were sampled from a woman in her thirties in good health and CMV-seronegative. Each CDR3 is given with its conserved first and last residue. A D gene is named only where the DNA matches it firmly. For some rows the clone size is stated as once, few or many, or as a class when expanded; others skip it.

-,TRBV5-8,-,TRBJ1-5,CASSRGGGPLNQPQHF,TGTGCCAGCAGCCGCGGCGGGGGACCGCTTAATCAGCCCCAGCATTTT
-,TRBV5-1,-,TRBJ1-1,CASSPGPPTGRTEAFF,TGCGCCAGCAGCCCTGGCCCACCAACAGGGCGCACTGAAGCTTTCTTT
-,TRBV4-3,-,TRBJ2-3,CASSPSTSAISTDTQYF,TGCGCCAGCAGCCCCAGCACTTCGGCCATTAGCACAGATACGCAGTATTTT
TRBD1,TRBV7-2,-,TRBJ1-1,CASSPTGGRNTEAFF,TGTGCCAGCAGCCCGACAGGGGGCAGGAACACTGAAGCTTTCTTT
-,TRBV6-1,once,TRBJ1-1,CASSTVTGRNTEAFF,TGTGCCAGCAGTACCGTGACAGGCCGGAACACTGAAGCTTTCTTT
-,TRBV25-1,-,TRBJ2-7,CASSEHRTYEQYF,TGTGCCAGCAGTGAGCATAGGACCTACGAGCAGTACTTC
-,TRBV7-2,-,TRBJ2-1,CASSLAVTGNNEQFF,TGTGCCAGCAGCTTAGCAGTGACAGGTAACAATGAGCAGTTCTTC
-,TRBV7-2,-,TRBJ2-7,CASSLEGLLSYEQYF,TGTGCCAGCAGCTTAGAAGGACTCCTTTCCTACGAGCAGTACTTC
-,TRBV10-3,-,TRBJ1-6,CAISEDPNSPLHF,TGTGCCATCAGTGAAGACCCTAATTCACCCCTCCACTTT
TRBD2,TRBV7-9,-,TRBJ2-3,CASSPGLAGTKDTQYF,TGTGCCAGCAGCCCAGGACTAGCGGGGACAAAAGATACGCAGTATTTT
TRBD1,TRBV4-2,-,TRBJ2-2,CASSLQQGEVVNTGELFF,TGTGCCAGCAGCCTACAACAGGGGGAGGTAGTGAACACCGGGGAGCTGTTTTTT
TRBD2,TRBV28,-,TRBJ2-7,CASSLGAGGSYEQYF,TGTGCCAGCAGTTTAGGAGCGGGGGGGTCCTACGAGCAGTACTTC
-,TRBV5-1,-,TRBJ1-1,CASRPRTGTNTEAFF,TGCGCCAGCAGGCCAAGAACCGGGACGAACACTGAAGCTTTCTTT
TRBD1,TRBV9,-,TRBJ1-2,CASSVARTGGHYGYTF,TGTGCCAGCAGCGTAGCTCGGACAGGGGGCCACTATGGCTACACCTTC
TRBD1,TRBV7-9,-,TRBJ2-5,CASRPGQGKEETQYF,TGTGCCAGCAGGCCGGGACAGGGTAAAGAAGAGACCCAGTACTTC
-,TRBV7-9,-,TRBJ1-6,CASSLMEGSPLHF,TGTGCCAGCAGCTTAATGGAGGGCTCACCCCTCCACTTT
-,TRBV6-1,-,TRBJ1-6,CASSEEGRGKSPLHF,TGTGCCAGCAGTGAAGAGGGCCGGGGAAAGTCACCCCTCCACTTT
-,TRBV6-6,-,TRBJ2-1,CASSYTYNEQFF,TGTGCCAGCAGTTACACTTACAATGAGCAGTTCTTC
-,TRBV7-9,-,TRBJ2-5,CASSLAPTGTQETQYF,TGTGCCAGCAGCTTAGCGCCGACAGGAACGCAAGAGACCCAGTACTTC
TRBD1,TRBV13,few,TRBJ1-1,CASSPGQHNTEAFF,TGTGCCAGCAGTCCGGGACAGCACAACACTGAAGCTTTCTTT
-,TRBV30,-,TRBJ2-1,CAWKANEQFF,TGTGCCTGGAAGGCGAATGAGCAGTTCTTC
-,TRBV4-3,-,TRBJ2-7,CASSQVRTSEQYF,TGCGCCAGCAGCCAAGTTAGGACGTCGGAGCAGTACTTC
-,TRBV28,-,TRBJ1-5,CASSLQTGGANQPQHF,TGTGCCAGCAGTTTACAAACCGGGGGGGCGAATCAGCCCCAGCATTTT
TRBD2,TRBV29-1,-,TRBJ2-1,CSGGTSFWYEQFF,TGCAGCGGCGGGACTAGTTTTTGGTATGAGCAGTTCTTC
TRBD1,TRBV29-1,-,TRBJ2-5,CSVEGRGLPETQYF,TGCAGCGTTGAAGGCAGGGGGCTTCCAGAGACCCAGTACTTC
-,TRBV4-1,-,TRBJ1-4,CASSWGGAIGEKLFF,TGCGCCAGCAGCTGGGGGGGGGCTATAGGAGAAAAACTGTTTTTT
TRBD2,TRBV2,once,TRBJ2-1,CASSEALAGGYNEQFF,TGTGCCAGCAGTGAGGCCCTAGCGGGAGGTTACAATGAGCAGTTCTTC
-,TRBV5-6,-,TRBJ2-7,CASSLGQFSYEQYF,TGTGCCAGCAGTCTAGGACAGTTCTCCTACGAGCAGTACTTC